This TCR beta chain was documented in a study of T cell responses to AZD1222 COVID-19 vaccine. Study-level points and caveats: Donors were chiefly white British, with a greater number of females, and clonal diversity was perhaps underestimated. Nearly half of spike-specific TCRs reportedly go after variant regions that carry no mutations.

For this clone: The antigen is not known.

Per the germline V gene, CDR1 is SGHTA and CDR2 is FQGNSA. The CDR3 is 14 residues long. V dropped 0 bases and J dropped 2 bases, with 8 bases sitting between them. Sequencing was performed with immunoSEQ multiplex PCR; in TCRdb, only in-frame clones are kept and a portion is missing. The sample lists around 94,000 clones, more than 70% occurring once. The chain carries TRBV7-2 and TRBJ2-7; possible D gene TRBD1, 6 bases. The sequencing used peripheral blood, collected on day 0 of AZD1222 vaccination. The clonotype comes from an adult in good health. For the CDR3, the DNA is TGTGCCAGCAGCTTAGCTGGGGGCACCTACGAGCAGTACTTC. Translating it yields CASSLAGGTYEQYF.